The 21 T cell receptor beta chains in this list originate from one sample, sequenced in a study of a mutant IDH1 vaccine in newly diagnosed glioma. Time point indicated: week 35, safety follow-up. Topical imiquimod accompanied each vaccine dose, which consisted of 300 ug of mutant IDH1 20-mer peptide. Clones were sequenced by immunoSEQ multiplex PCR, and TCRdb holds only the in-frame ones, with some missing. The sample holds more than 25,000 clones, 79% seen once. Their target antigens are unknown. Sequencing used PBMCs, obtained from a glioma patient whose treatment included an IDH1 peptide vaccine. These TCRs come from a woman in her 30s with glioma. Some clones in this sample may be carry-over from other donors' samples.

V gene TRBV11-2 combines with J gene TRBJ2-7, with a tentative D call TRBD1 (6 bases). Germline V gene lookup returns CDR1 SGHAT and CDR2 FQNNGV. Trimming took off 4 bases at V and 4 bases at J, with 14 bases between the two ends. The CDR3 totals 14 residues. CDR3 residues: CASSSRDNSYEQYF. Here the CDR3 DNA reads TGTGCCAGCAGCTCCCGGGACAACTCGTACGAGCAGTACTTC. The variable domain in full, with the rest retrieved from reference TRBV11-2 and TRBJ2-7, is EAGVAQSPRYKIIEKRQSVAFWCNPISGHATLYWYQQILGQGPKLLIQFQNNGVVDDSQLPKDRFSAERLKGVDSTLKIQPAKLEDSAVYLCASSSRDNSYEQYFGPGTRLTVT.

Only a few counts were recorded for this clone. V and J are TRBV10-2 and TRBJ1-3; the D gene is possibly TRBD1 (5 bases). In germline, CDR1 is WSHSY, CDR2 SAAADI. This CDR3 has 14 residues. Trimming cost V 0 bases and J 4 bases, with 7 bases left between them. The CDR3, as DNA: TGCGCCAGCAGTGAGTCTGGGGGAGGAAACACCATATATTTT. It translates to CASSESGGGNTIYF.

V usage is TRBV30 and J usage is TRBJ2-3; 12 positions match TRBD2. Losses at the gene ends were 2 bases for V and 6 bases for J; bases not matched to a gene: 6. The length of the CDR3 is 15 residues. Germline CDR1 GTSNPN, CDR2 SVGIG (reference sequence). The CDR3 region has the DNA TGTGCCTGGAGTCCACTAGCGGGGGGATCGGATACGCAGTATTTT. Its protein product is CAWSPLAGGSDTQYF. The full variable domain, completed using reference TRBV30 and TRBJ2-3, is SQTIHQWPATLVQPVGSPLSLECTVEGTSNPNLYWYRQAAGRGLQLLFYSVGIGQISSEVPQNLSASRPQDRQFILSSKKLLLSDSGFYLCAWSPLAGGSDTQYFGPGTRLTVL.

The V call is TRBV4-2, the J call TRBJ2-1, with D tentatively TRBD2 (6 bases). Germline CDR1 is LGHNA and CDR2 is YNFKEQ. Trimming left V 0 bases short and J 2 bases short, with 14 bases between. This CDR3 is 17 amino acids long. CDR3: CASSQDGGAGAYNEQFF. Written as DNA, the CDR3 is TGTGCCAGCAGCCAAGATGGCGGAGCGGGCGCCTACAATGAGCAGTTCTTC.

This sequence joins TRBV27 and TRBJ2-7; D gene uncertain. Between the trimmed V and J ends, which lost 3 bases and 4 bases, there was a span of 4 bases. The germline V gene encodes CDR1 MNHEY and CDR2 SMNVEV (reference sequence). This CDR3 spans 11 amino acids. CDR3 nucleotide sequence: TGTGCCAGCAGTTTGGGGTACGAGCAGTACTTC. This encodes CASSLGYEQYF.

This chain uses TRBV30 with TRBJ2-7, with a possible D match to TRBD2 (5 bases). Deletions cut 4 bases from V and 3 bases from J, with 7 bases between. The V gene's germline CDR1 is GTSNPN and CDR2 SVGIG (reference sequence). The CDR3 consists of 11 residues. The CDR3 spells CAWTTSYEQYF. The CDR3 nucleotides are TGTGCCTGGACTACTAGCTACGAGCAGTACTTC.

This clone was observed a few times. The chain uses TRBV30 and TRBJ1-1, with unresolved D. The length of the CDR3 is 11 residues. The V end lost 5 bases, the J end lost 0 bases, and 4 bases lay between the germline ends. The germline V gene has CDR1 GTSNPN and CDR2 SVGIG (reference sequence). CDR3 nucleotide sequence: TGTGCCTGGTTGATGAACACTGAAGCTTTCTTT. Its protein product is CAWLMNTEAFF.

This clone came up a few times. The rearrangement links TRBV12-2 to TRBJ1-1. TRBV12-2 is recorded as a pseudogene. The CDR3 is 11 residues long. CDR3 DNA sequence: TGTGCAAGTCGCTTTCAAGGTGAAGCTTTCTTT. This gives the protein CASRFQGEAFF.

This clone is a singleton in its sample. The chain uses TRBV6-1 and TRBJ1-3; no clear D gene. Germline CDR1 and CDR2: MNHNS and SASEGT. The CDR3 has 15 amino acids. The V and J ends lost 5 bases and 0 bases respectively, with 11 bases between them. CDR3 DNA sequence: TGTGCCAGCAGTATTAGACATACCTCTGGAAACACCATATATTTT. Encoded protein: CASSIRHTSGNTIYF.

Here the CDR3 reads CASNNRLAGAWEQFF. The CDR3 region has the DNA TGTGCCAGCAACAACAGACTAGCGGGAGCGTGGGAGCAGTTCTTC. J is TRBJ2-1 and V is TRBV6-5; 12 bases match TRBD2. CDR3 length: 15 residues. Looked up from germline, CDR1 is MNHEY and CDR2 is SVGAGI. V trimming: 7 bases; J trimming: 10 bases; junction bases outside the gene matches: 11.

This clone is a singleton in its sample. The rearrangement uses TRBV19 and TRBJ2-6; D remains unclear. CDR3 length: 16 amino acids. With 4 bases removed from V and 0 bases from J, the gap between germline ends came to 10 bases. Germline V gene lookup returns CDR1 LNHDA and CDR2 SQIVND (reference sequence). CDR3 amino acids: CASSTLSSSGANVLTF. DNA of the CDR3: TGTGCCAGTAGTACGCTATCAAGCTCTGGGGCCAACGTCCTGACTTTC.

The rearrangement joins TRBV27 to TRBJ1-1, with D unclear. Trimming shortened V by 8 bases and J by 11 bases, and 12 bases separated the two germline ends. CDR1 and CDR2 from the germline V gene are MNHEY and SMNVEV (reference sequence). The CDR3 consists of 10 residues. This CDR3 reads CASGNPGAFF. CDR3 DNA sequence: TGTGCCAGCGGAAATCCGGGGGCTTTCTTT.

This clone was seen only once. CDR3 loop: CASNSGNTEAFF. The CDR3, as DNA: TGTGCCAGCAATTCTGGGAACACTGAAGCTTTCTTT. The chain carries TRBV28 and TRBJ1-1; D is uncertain. Trimming removed 7 bases at V and 1 base at J, with 7 bases between. Germline V gene lookup returns CDR1 MDHEN and CDR2 SYDVKM. This CDR3 spans 12 amino acids. Together with reference TRBV28 and TRBJ1-1, the CDR3 gives the full variable domain: DVKVTQSSRYLVKRTGEKVFLECVQDMDHENMFWYRQDPGLGLRLIYFSYDVKMKEKGDIPEGYSVSREKKERFSLILESASTNQTSMYLCASNSGNTEAFFGQGTRLTVV.

This clone showed up just a few times. CDR3 residues: CSVERGNNEKLFF. The CDR3 DNA follows: TGCAGCGTTGAACGCGGTAATAATGAAAAACTGTTTTTT. The rearrangement links TRBV29-1 to TRBJ1-4, with D unclear. This CDR3 is built from 13 residues. Germline V lookup: CDR1 SQVTM, CDR2 ANQGSEA. V gave up 2 bases and J gave up 4 bases, with 8 bases separating them. Variable domain in full (rest from reference TRBV29-1 and TRBJ1-4): SAVISQKPSRDICQRGTSLTIQCQVDSQVTMMFWYRQQPGQSLTLIATANQGSEATYESGFVIDKFPISRPNLTFSTLTVSNMSPEDSSIYLCSVERGNNEKLFFGSGTQLSVL.

The chain has TRBV7-2 and TRBJ2-7; 11 nucleotides agree with TRBD1. The J segment lost 3 bases and the V segment lost 1 base, leaving 2 bases of the junction unmatched. Looked up from germline, CDR1 is SGHTA and CDR2 is FQGNSA. The CDR3 length is 15 residues. CDR3 residues: CASSLVGTGGYEQYF. As DNA, the CDR3 is TGTGCCAGCAGCTTAGTGGGGACAGGGGGCTACGAGCAGTACTTC.

V is TRBV7-9 and J is TRBJ2-5; 11 bases are a match to TRBD2. Trimming took 2 bases from V and 4 from J; bases not matched to a gene: 15. Germline V CDR1 and CDR2: SEHNR, FQNEAQ (reference sequence). CDR3 length equals 19 residues. The CDR3: CASSLRPLATSGVGETQYF. CDR3 coding DNA: TGTGCCAGCAGCTTACGACCTCTTGCGACTAGCGGGGTAGGAGAGACCCAGTACTTC.

This chain links TRBV6-1 with TRBJ2-3, with 14 bases matching TRBD2. V was pared by 4 bases and J by 4 bases, with 1 base of the junction left unmatched. Germline V CDR1 and CDR2: MNHNS, SASEGT. The CDR3 is 15 amino acids. The CDR3: CASSGLAGGPDTQYF. The CDR3 DNA is TGTGCCAGCAGTGGACTAGCGGGAGGGCCAGATACGCAGTATTTT.

By share, this clone ranks as medium-sized (0.01 to 0.1%). The V call is TRBV10-1, the J call TRBJ1-1, with D possibly TRBD1 on 5 matching bases. This CDR3 has 16 amino acids. Trimming took 0 bases from V and 0 from J, leaving 11 bases between them. CDR1 is WNHNN, CDR2 SYGVQD, per germline (reference sequence). The CDR3 here is CASSESRGGMNTEAFF. CDR3 nucleotide sequence: TGCGCCAGCAGTGAGTCCCGGGGGGGGATGAACACTGAAGCTTTCTTT.

About this clone itself: At one boundary the junction diverges from the germline segment, which might be a read error. DNA of the CDR3: TGTGCTAGCAGCCAAGGGGGATCGGGTGAAAAACTGTTTTTT. This sequence encodes CASSQGGSGEKLFF. This chain joins TRBV7-7 and TRBJ1-4, with D possibly matching TRBD1 (6 bases). The germline CDR1 and CDR2 sequences are SSHAT and FNYEAQ (reference sequence). CDR3 length equals 14 residues.

The CDR3: CASSALSGAMAYEQYF. CDR3 sequence (DNA): TGTGCCAGTAGCGCGCTTTCCGGGGCGATGGCCTACGAGCAGTACTTC. This chain links TRBV19 with TRBJ2-7, with D perhaps assigned TRBD1 or TRBD2 (5 bases each). The CDR3 length is 16 residues. Germline CDR1 LNHDA, CDR2 SQIVND (reference sequence). V dropped 6 bases and J dropped 2 bases, with 20 bases sitting between them.

The chain has TRBV5-1 and TRBJ2-7, with TRBD1 matching over 9 bases. The CDR3 spans 15 residues. Germline V CDR1 and CDR2: SGHRS, YFSETQ. The trim removed 4 bases at V and 2 bases at J, leaving 7 bases unmatched. The CDR3 spells CASSEDRGVAYEQYF. CDR3 DNA: TGCGCCAGCAGCGAAGACAGGGGGGTAGCCTACGAGCAGTACTTC.